This T cell receptor (beta chain) appears in the sequencing data of a study of T cell repertoires in cytomegalovirus infection. Study context: The study used recently identified HLA-C-restricted and well-studied HLA-B-restricted CMV epitopes. TCR beta signatures that were public indicated CMV infection and matching HLA type. Broader study findings: The cumulative frequency of public TCR beta families distinguished individuals who carried CMV together with the relevant HLA. CMV-specific TCR beta clonotypes restricted by HLA-C were the ones dominating the ex vivo response.

Germline CDR1 is MNHEY and CDR2 is SVGAGI. CDR3 size: 14 residues. V was cut by 0 bases and J by 5 bases, with 8 bases left in between. Via MiXCR, TCRdb re-called the reads, giving one row per CDR3 protein. The sample records some 920,000 distinct CDR3 sequences, around 32% being singletons. This clonotype was detected a few times. Its antigen is unknown. The chain links TRBV6-5 to TRBJ1-5, with D tentatively TRBD1 (5 bases). Sequences were derived from cultured CD8+ T cells from PBMCs, sampled from culture after CMV antigen stimulation. The source is a human donor in good health (CMV status not recorded). Some clones in this sample may be carry-over from other donors' samples. The CDR3 reads CASSYSAGHQPQHF. In DNA form, the CDR3 reads TGTGCCAGCAGTTACTCGGCAGGGCATCAGCCCCAGCATTTT.